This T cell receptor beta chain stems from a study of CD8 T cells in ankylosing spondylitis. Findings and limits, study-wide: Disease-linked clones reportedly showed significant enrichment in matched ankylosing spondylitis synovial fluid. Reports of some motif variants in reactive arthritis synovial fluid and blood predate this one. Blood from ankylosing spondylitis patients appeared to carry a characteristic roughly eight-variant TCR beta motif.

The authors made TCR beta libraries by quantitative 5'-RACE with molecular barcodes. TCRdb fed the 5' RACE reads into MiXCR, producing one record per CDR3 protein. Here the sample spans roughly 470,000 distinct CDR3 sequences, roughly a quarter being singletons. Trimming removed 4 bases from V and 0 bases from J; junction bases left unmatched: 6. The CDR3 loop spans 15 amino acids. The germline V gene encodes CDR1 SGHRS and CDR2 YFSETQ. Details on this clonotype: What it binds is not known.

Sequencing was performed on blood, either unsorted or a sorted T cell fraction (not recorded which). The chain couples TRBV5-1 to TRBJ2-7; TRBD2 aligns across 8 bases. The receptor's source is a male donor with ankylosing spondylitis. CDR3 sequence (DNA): TGCGCCAGCAGCCCGGGAGGGATTAGCTCCTACGAGCAGTACTTC. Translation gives CASSPGGISSYEQYF.